This T cell receptor (beta chain) was sequenced for a study of blood T cell repertoires in COVID-19. Whole-study context: Spain, Italy and the United States supplied samples that represented acute and convalescent COVID-19. T cells, B-cell-depleted T cells, or PBMCs provided the cDNA or gDNA that served as material.

Germline CDR1 and CDR2: SEHNR and FQNEAQ (reference sequence). The CDR3 extends over 12 amino acids. V dropped 5 bases and J dropped 6 bases, with 11 bases sitting between them. The data were produced by immunoSEQ multiplex PCR, yet TCRdb's version contains in-frame clones alone and is incomplete. The data show some 210,000 clones, with roughly four fifths seen just once and 10% to 15% held by the top ten. The TCR was taken from a woman aged 40 to 50 with acute or convalescent COVID-19. Material: peripheral blood. The J gene is TRBJ2-7, the V gene TRBV7-9, with unresolved D. This CDR3 reads CASSIPPVEQYF. The CDR3 coding sequence is TGTGCCAGCAGCATCCCCCCTGTCGAGCAGTACTTC. The full variable domain, with the rest looked up from reference TRBV7-9 and TRBJ2-7, is DTGVSQNPRHKITKRGQNVTFRCDPISEHNRLYWYRQTLGQGPEFLTYFQNEAQLEKSRLLSDRFSAERPKGSFSTLEIQRTEQGDSAMYLCASSIPPVEQYFGPGTRLTVT.